These T cell receptor beta chains were read from a single sample in a study of Ad26.COV2.S vaccination and SARS-CoV-2 variants. Here immunoSEQ multiplex PCR was the method, and the copy in TCRdb shows in-frame clones only, minus some. Of about 350,000 clones in the sample, 85% were seen once. This sample comprised peripheral blood, obtained in a trial of Ad26.COV2.S vaccine versus placebo. The receptor source for this set is a person between 18 and 65 years old who received the Ad26.COV2.S COVID-19 vaccine or a placebo. CDR3s include the opening cysteine and the closing phenylalanine or tryptophan. Fields, in order: CDR3 protein, CDR3 DNA, V gene, D gene, J gene, clone size. D genes are given only for firm matches. The size entry is marked missing in some rows and otherwise reads once, few, many or a size class.

CASSERQGLLDTQYF,TGTGCCAGCAGTGAGAGACAGGGGTTATTGGATACGCAGTATTTT,TRBV2,TRBD1,TRBJ2-3,NA
CASRENDLYEQYF,TGTGCCAGCAGGGAGAACGACTTGTACGAGCAGTACTTC,TRBV12-3/TRBV12-4,NA,TRBJ2-7,once
CASSNDRGRYEKLFF,TGTGCCAGCAGTAACGACAGGGGGCGTTATGAAAAACTGTTTTTT,TRBV6-5,TRBD1,TRBJ1-4,NA
CASRLSASQETQYF,TGTGCCAGCCGCTTATCGGCTAGCCAAGAGACCCAGTACTTC,TRBV28,NA,TRBJ2-5,NA
CASSPVGTSGTETQYF,TGTGCCAGCTCACCGGTCGGGACTAGCGGGACTGAGACCCAGTACTTC,TRBV18,TRBD2,TRBJ2-5,NA
CASSPLAGGPNNEQFF,TGTGCCAGCTCACCACTGGCGGGAGGGCCGAACAATGAGCAGTTCTTC,TRBV18,TRBD2,TRBJ2-1,NA
CASSVGLAGPSTDTQYF,TGTGCCAGCAGCGTCGGACTAGCGGGACCAAGCACAGATACGCAGTATTTT,TRBV9,TRBD2,TRBJ2-3,NA
CASRGTESLFYGYTF,TGTGCCAGCAGGGGGACAGAAAGTCTTTTTTATGGCTACACCTTC,TRBV2,TRBD1,TRBJ1-2,NA
CASSETSGGESPLHF,TGTGCCAGCAGTGAAACGTCAGGGGGCGAATCACCCCTCCACTTT,TRBV2,TRBD1,TRBJ1-6,once
CASSTGQGGETQYF,TGTGCCAGCAGCACAGGACAGGGGGGAGAGACGCAGTATTTT,TRBV7-9,TRBD1,TRBJ2-3,NA
CASTIKAGADTQYF,TGTGCCAGTACCATCAAGGCGGGAGCAGATACGCAGTATTTT,TRBV19,TRBD2,TRBJ2-3,NA
CASTPGTDTQYF,TGCGCCAGCACGCCAGGAACAGATACGCAGTATTTT,TRBV5-1,NA,TRBJ2-3,NA
CASRQGPYEQYF,TGTGCCAGCCGACAGGGTCCCTACGAGCAGTACTTC,TRBV6-5,TRBD1,TRBJ2-7,NA
CASPRGLGLAGELFF,TGTGCCTCCCCTCGAGGACTTGGACTAGCCGGGGAGCTGTTTTTT,TRBV30,TRBD2,TRBJ2-2,once
CASSSEGARYGYTF,TGCGCCAGCAGCTCGGAGGGGGCGCGATATGGCTACACCTTC,TRBV5-1,TRBD1,TRBJ1-2,NA
CASNRLGQGTAGYTF,TGTGCCAGCAATCGGCTGGGACAGGGGACGGCTGGCTACACCTTC,TRBV2,TRBD1,TRBJ1-2,NA
CASSDFSRGQGGPGANVLTF,TGTGCCAGCAGCGACTTCTCTAGGGGACAGGGGGGTCCTGGGGCCAACGTCCTGACTTTC,TRBV9,TRBD1,TRBJ2-6,once
CASSLSSGSSRGEKLFF,TGTGCCAGCAGCCTTTCGTCCGGGAGTTCAAGGGGTGAAAAACTGTTTTTT,TRBV3-1/TRBV3-2,NA,TRBJ1-4,few
CASSSDGQYEQYF,TGTGCCAGCAGCTCAGACGGACAGTACGAGCAGTACTTC,TRBV13,NA,TRBJ2-7,NA
CASSLAGNNEAFF,TGTGCCAGCAGTTTAGCGGGAAACAATGAAGCTTTCTTT,TRBV12-3/TRBV12-4,NA,TRBJ1-1,NA
CAISDVVGEQYF,TGTGCCATCAGTGATGTGGTCGGCGAGCAGTACTTC,TRBV10-3,NA,TRBJ2-7,NA
CASSQGAMETQYF,TGCGCCAGCTCACAGGGGGCCATGGAGACCCAGTACTTC,TRBV5-1,TRBD1,TRBJ2-5,NA
CASSSRDRGAPDTQYF,TGTGCCAGCAGCTCCCGGGACAGGGGCGCACCAGATACGCAGTATTTT,TRBV7-8,TRBD1,TRBJ2-3,NA
CASSEKVVDKRYF,TGTGCCAGCAGTGAAAAAGTAGTGGATAAGAGGTACTTC,TRBV25-1,NA,TRBJ2-5,NA
CASSPTEAATNNEQFF,TGTGCCAGCAGTCCGACAGAAGCGGCGACTAACAATGAGCAGTTCTTC,TRBV28,NA,TRBJ2-1,NA
CASSPLATVDMNTEAFF,TGTGCCAGCAGCCCCCTCGCCACCGTCGACATGAACACTGAAGCTTTCTTT,TRBV14,NA,TRBJ1-1,NA
CASSQGTGTGGMGGYTF,TGCGCCAGCAGCCAAGGAACCGGGACAGGGGGTATGGGTGGCTACACCTTC,TRBV4-3,TRBD1,TRBJ1-2,once
CASSPTLDPYEQYF,TGTGCCAGCAGTCCCACCCTGGACCCTTACGAGCAGTACTTC,TRBV27,NA,TRBJ2-7,NA
CAWSIGYRGFAETQYF,TGTGCCTGGAGCATTGGATACAGGGGTTTCGCAGAGACCCAGTACTTC,TRBV30,TRBD1,TRBJ2-5,few